A selection of T cell receptor beta chains follows, all from one sample in a study of CD8 T cells in Susac syndrome. One entry per CDR3 protein results from TCRdb running MiXCR on the immunoSEQ multiplex PCR reads. This table has tens of thousands of distinct CDR3 sequences, 90% to 95% appearing once. Material for sequencing was CD4+ T cells from PBMCs. The receptors were sampled from a human donor with Susac syndrome. The CDR3 runs from the conserved cysteine through the conserved F or W. D genes are given only for firm matches. Not all rows give a size; the values are once, few, many and, for expanded clones, a class.

d_call: TRBD1
v_call: TRBV4-3
clone_size: -
cdr3_length: 16
j_call: TRBJ1-2
cdr3_nt: TGCGCCAGCAGCCAAGGGACAGGGAGAGGCAACTATGGCTACACCTTC
cdr3_aa: CASSQGTGRGNYGYTF

d_call: -
v_call: TRBV10-3
clone_size: -
cdr3_length: 15
j_call: TRBJ2-7
cdr3_nt: TGTGCCGCCAAGTCCCGGACAGTCCTGGGAGAAGAGCAGTACTTC
cdr3_aa: CAAKSRTVLGEEQYF

d_call: -
v_call: TRBV12-3/TRBV12-4
clone_size: -
cdr3_length: 12
j_call: TRBJ1-2
cdr3_nt: TGTGCCAGCATGAGGGGCGCCAGCGGCTACACCTTC
cdr3_aa: CASMRGASGYTF

d_call: -
v_call: TRBV12-3/TRBV12-4
clone_size: -
cdr3_length: 16
j_call: TRBJ1-5
cdr3_nt: TGTGCCAGCAGTCCGTCACAGGCGGGTGGCAATCAGCCCCAGCATTTT
cdr3_aa: CASSPSQAGGNQPQHF

d_call: -
v_call: TRBV30
clone_size: -
cdr3_length: 13
j_call: TRBJ1-5
cdr3_nt: TGTGCCTGGAGTGGGGACAACAATCAGCCCCAGCATTTT
cdr3_aa: CAWSGDNNQPQHF

d_call: -
v_call: TRBV12-3/TRBV12-4
clone_size: once
cdr3_length: 15
j_call: TRBJ2-1
cdr3_nt: TGTGCCAGCAGTTTAAGCGGTTCAGTGGGCAATGAGCAGTTCTTC
cdr3_aa: CASSLSGSVGNEQFF

d_call: -
v_call: TRBV4-1
clone_size: once
cdr3_length: 16
j_call: TRBJ2-7
cdr3_nt: TGCGCCAGCAGCCAGGAGCTGGTGGGGAATCCCTACGAGCAGTACTTC
cdr3_aa: CASSQELVGNPYEQYF

d_call: -
v_call: TRBV5-6
clone_size: -
cdr3_length: 14
j_call: TRBJ1-4
cdr3_nt: TGTGCCAGCAGCTTGAAACAGACCAATGAAAAACTGTTTTTT
cdr3_aa: CASSLKQTNEKLFF

d_call: -
v_call: TRBV7-2
clone_size: -
cdr3_length: 15
j_call: TRBJ2-3
cdr3_nt: TGTGCCAGCAGCTTAAAGGGCCCAGGGGCAGATACGCAGTATTTT
cdr3_aa: CASSLKGPGADTQYF

d_call: TRBD1
v_call: TRBV6-4
clone_size: -
cdr3_length: 17
j_call: TRBJ2-6
cdr3_nt: TGTGCCAGCAGTAACGGACAGGGCGACTCTGGGGCCAACGTCCTGACTTTC
cdr3_aa: CASSNGQGDSGANVLTF